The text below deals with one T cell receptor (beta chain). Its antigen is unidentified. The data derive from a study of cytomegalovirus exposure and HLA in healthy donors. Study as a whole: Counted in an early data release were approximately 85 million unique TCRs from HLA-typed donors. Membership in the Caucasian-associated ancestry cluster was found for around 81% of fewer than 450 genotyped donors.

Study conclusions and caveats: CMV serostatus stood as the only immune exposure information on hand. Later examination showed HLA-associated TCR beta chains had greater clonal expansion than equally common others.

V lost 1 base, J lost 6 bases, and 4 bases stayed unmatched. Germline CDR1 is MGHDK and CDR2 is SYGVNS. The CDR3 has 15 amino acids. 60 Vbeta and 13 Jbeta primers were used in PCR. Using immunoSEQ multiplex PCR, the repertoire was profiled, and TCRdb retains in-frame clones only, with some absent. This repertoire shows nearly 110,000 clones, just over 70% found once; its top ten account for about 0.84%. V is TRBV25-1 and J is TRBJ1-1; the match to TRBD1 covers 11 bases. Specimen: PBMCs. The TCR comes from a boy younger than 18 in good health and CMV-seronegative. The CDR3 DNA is TGTGCCAGCAGTGAATTAGGGACAGGGGGGTCTGAAGCTTTCTTT. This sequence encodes CASSELGTGGSEAFF.